What follows are 25 T cell receptor beta chains derived from one specimen sequenced in a study of radiotherapy plus CTLA-4 blockade in lung cancer. Assay used: immunoSEQ multiplex PCR; TCRdb lists only in-frame clones, some missing. The data hold approximately 40,000 clones, with approximately 71% observed a single time. Source: peripheral blood, taken from a patient treated with radiotherapy plus ipilimumab. The receptor source for this set is a human donor with non-small cell lung cancer whose response to radiotherapy plus ipilimumab could not be evaluated.

J is TRBJ2-3 and V is TRBV29-1; D possibly corresponds to TRBD2 (5 bases). The V and J ends lost 0 bases and 3 bases respectively, with 13 bases between them. This CDR3 contains 15 residues. Germline CDR1 is SQVTM and CDR2 is ANQGSEA. CDR3 in amino acids: CSVEDAGDGTDTQYF. The CDR3 nucleotides are TGCAGCGTTGAAGACGCGGGCGATGGGACAGATACGCAGTATTTT.

J is TRBJ1-2 and V is TRBV9, with D possibly matching TRBD1 (6 bases). V lost 3 bases to trimming and J lost 0 bases, with 12 bases between them. CDR1 and CDR2 from the germline V gene are SGDLS and YYNGEE. This CDR3 spans 15 amino acids. CDR3 coding DNA: TGTGCCAGCAGCGACCCAGGACAGACTAACTATGGCTACACCTTC. Amino acid sequence: CASSDPGQTNYGYTF.

This clone occurred once. The genes are TRBV7-9 and TRBJ2-1; 8 bases align to TRBD2. CDR1 and CDR2 from the germline V gene are SEHNR and FQNEAQ (reference sequence). Trimming took 8 bases from V and 8 from J; bases not matched to a gene: 8. The CDR3 is 13 residues long. CDR3 amino acids: CASGLAGGDEQFF. The CDR3 bases are TGTGCCAGCGGGCTAGCGGGTGGCGATGAGCAGTTCTTC.

This clone was detected only a few times. The V gene is TRBV4-2, the J gene TRBJ1-1; D call uncertain. The V gene's germline CDR1 is LGHNA and CDR2 YNFKEQ. The ends were cut back, 0 bases at V and 1 base at J, with 3 bases in the middle. The CDR3 is 13 amino acids. The DNA for the CDR3 is TGTGCCAGCAGCCAAGAACAGAACACTGAAGCTTTCTTT. It translates to CASSQEQNTEAFF.

This chain connects TRBV9 to TRBJ2-7, with TRBD1 as a possible D gene (6 bases). CDR1 and CDR2 from the germline V gene are SGDLS and YYNGEE. The CDR3 spans 16 residues. The germline V and J ends were trimmed by 3 bases and 0 bases, with 16 bases remaining between them. For the CDR3, the DNA is TGTGCCAGCAGCGCTACCCTAGGACAGAGCTCCTACGAGCAGTACTTC. Translating it yields CASSATLGQSSYEQYF.

The chain has TRBV27 and TRBJ1-2; D may be TRBD1 (6 bases). V was shortened by 6 bases and J by 2 bases, with 13 bases between the two germline ends. Germline V lookup: CDR1 MNHEY, CDR2 SMNVEV (reference sequence). CDR3 length: 14 amino acids. In DNA form, the CDR3 reads TGTGCCAGCAGCGTCACCAGGGGAAACTATGGCTACACCTTC. This encodes CASSVTRGNYGYTF.

The table lists this clone with a count of one. The chain combines TRBV27 with TRBJ2-7; D gene uncertain. V gave up 5 bases and J gave up 5 bases, with 10 bases separating them. CDR1 MNHEY and CDR2 SMNVEV come from the germline V gene (reference sequence). This CDR3 contains 12 residues. This CDR3 is CASSTPPDEQYF. Written as DNA, the CDR3 is TGTGCCAGCAGTACCCCTCCGGACGAGCAGTACTTC.

This clone was picked up one time. J is TRBJ1-2 and V is TRBV28; no clear D gene. The germline V gene encodes CDR1 MDHEN and CDR2 SYDVKM. V was cut by 6 bases and J by 8 bases, with 10 bases left in between. The CDR3 extends over 11 amino acids. As DNA, the CDR3 is TGTGCCAGCAGCCCCCGCGAGGGCTACACCTTC. It is translated as CASSPREGYTF.

This clone has a handful of counts. The chain recombines TRBV15 with TRBJ2-5, with 8 bases lining up with TRBD1. The CDR3 length is 15 residues. The V gene end was trimmed by 4 bases and the J gene end by 5 bases; junction bases not matched to a gene: 9. Germline V CDR1 and CDR2: LNHNV, YYDKDF (reference sequence). CDR3 amino acids: CATSTYGQGWETQYF. The DNA for the CDR3 is TGTGCCACCAGCACCTACGGACAGGGTTGGGAGACCCAGTACTTC.

This chain links TRBV6-6 with TRBJ2-3; D gene ambiguous. This CDR3 region has 16 residues. Trimming removed 0 bases from V and 7 bases from J, with 17 bases in between. CDR1 is MNHNY and CDR2 is SVGAGI in the germline V gene (reference sequence). DNA of the CDR3: TGTGCCAGCAGTTACTCGAGGTCCACAATAAGGCATACGCAGTATTTT. This gives the protein CASSYSRSTIRHTQYF.

J is TRBJ2-1 and V is TRBV6-4, with 11 positions matching TRBD1. CDR1 and CDR2 from the germline V gene are MRHNA and SNTAGT. The V segment lost 4 bases and the J segment 9 bases; nucleotides outside the gene matches: 8. CDR3 size: 15 residues. The CDR3 nucleotides read TGTGCCAGCAGTGCCGGGACAGGGGGATTTAGTGAGCAGTTCTTC. Translating gives CASSAGTGGFSEQFF.

The rearrangement links TRBV28 to TRBJ1-5; 8 bases are shared with TRBD1. J lost 4 bases, V lost 4 bases, and 6 bases had no gene match. CDR1 MDHEN and CDR2 SYDVKM come from the germline V gene. This CDR3 is 15 amino acids long. The CDR3 bases are TGTGCCAGCAGTTACGTACAGGGGGGGAATCAGCCCCAGCATTTT. This codes for CASSYVQGGNQPQHF.

The chain uses TRBV7-3 and TRBJ2-7; D unclear. The length of the CDR3 is 13 residues. V lost 0 bases and J 2 bases, leaving 5 bases between the germline ends. CDR1 is SGHTA and CDR2 is FQGTGA in the germline V gene. The CDR3, as DNA: TGTGCCAGCAGCTTAACTTCGGCCTACGAGCAGTACTTC. As protein: CASSLTSAYEQYF.

The genes are TRBV5-1 and TRBJ2-1, with D unclear. CDR3 length equals 9 residues. Germline V gene data show CDR1 as SGHRS and CDR2 as YFSETQ. Trimming shortened V by 7 bases and J by 8 bases, and 4 bases separated the two germline ends. CDR3 nucleotides: TGCGCCAGCCTCGATGAGCAGTTCTTC. Translating gives CASLDEQFF.

This chain joins TRBV7-9 and TRBJ2-1, with TRBD1 as a possible D gene (5 bases). CDR3 size: 14 residues. Germline CDR1 is SEHNR and CDR2 is FQNEAQ (reference sequence). Trimming stripped 7 bases from V and 9 bases from J, with 19 bases between. CDR3 sequence reads: CASTPYRPEVEQFF. The CDR3 bases are TGTGCCAGCACCCCTTACAGGCCGGAAGTTGAGCAGTTCTTC.

The V and J genes are TRBV5-4 and TRBJ1-2; maybe TRBD1 (5 bases). Germline CDR1 SGHNT, CDR2 YYREEE (reference sequence). The ends were cut back, 0 bases at V and 0 bases at J, with 6 bases in the middle. The CDR3 loop spans 14 amino acids. DNA for the CDR3: TGTGCCAGCAGCTTGGGGACAACTAACTATGGCTACACCTTC. Translated: CASSLGTTNYGYTF. Full variable domain (missing parts from reference TRBV5-4 and TRBJ1-2): ETGVTQSPTHLIKTRGQQVTLRCSSQSGHNTVSWYQQALGQGPQFIFQYYREEENGRGNFPPRFSGLQFPNYSSELNVNALELDDSALYLCASSLGTTNYGYTFGSGTRLTVV.

This rearrangement joins TRBV30 to TRBJ1-4; D unresolved. CDR1 GTSNPN and CDR2 SVGIG come from the germline V gene (reference sequence). CDR3 length equals 13 residues. Trimming cost V 0 bases and J 4 bases, with 6 bases left between them. CDR3 in amino acids: CAWSVRSNEKLFF. DNA of the CDR3: TGTGCCTGGAGTGTTAGGAGTAATGAAAAACTGTTTTTT.

The CDR3: CAWSPGTSENTQYF. CDR3 nucleotide sequence: TGTGCCTGGAGTCCAGGGACTAGCGAGAATACGCAGTATTTT. The rearrangement joins TRBV30 to TRBJ2-3; 10 nucleotides agree with TRBD2. This CDR3 spans 14 amino acids. CDR1 is GTSNPN, CDR2 SVGIG, per germline (reference sequence). V dropped 2 bases and J dropped 7; count of bases not matched to a gene: 6.

This chain connects TRBV4-3 to TRBJ1-5; D perhaps matches TRBD1 (5 bases). The CDR3 runs 18 residues. Germline CDR1 reads LGHNA; CDR2 reads YSLEER. The ends were cut back, 0 bases at V and 0 bases at J, with 15 bases in the middle. CDR3 nucleotide sequence: TGCGCCAGCAGCCAAGATGCCCGGGGGGGGTTTAGCAATCAGCCCCAGCATTTT. It encodes CASSQDARGGFSNQPQHF.

There are a few counts of this clone. This chain connects TRBV28 to TRBJ2-2, with D tentatively TRBD1 (6 bases). The CDR3 is 14 residues long. Per the germline V gene, CDR1 is MDHEN and CDR2 is SYDVKM. V shed 2 bases and J shed 7 bases, with 11 bases lying between them. CDR3 region: CASSLAGAVGELFF. The CDR3 region has the DNA TGTGCCAGCAGTTTAGCAGGGGCGGTCGGGGAGCTGTTTTTT.

The rearrangement uses TRBV18 and TRBJ2-7; a weak D match, TRBD2 (7 bases). CDR3 size: 16 residues. The germline V gene encodes CDR1 KGHSH and CDR2 LQKENI. V lost 3 bases, J lost 7 bases, and 22 bases lay in between. For the CDR3, the DNA is TGTGCCAGCTCACCCCTCGGGCGGGGGCCTACGGTGGAGCAGTACTTC. Protein: CASSPLGRGPTVEQYF.

This clone was detected only a few times. This chain links TRBV28 with TRBJ1-2; D may be TRBD1 (5 bases). The CDR3 sequence is 14 residues long. Looked up from germline, CDR1 is MDHEN and CDR2 is SYDVKM. V shed 6 bases and J shed 9 bases, with 20 bases lying between them. In DNA form, the CDR3 reads TGTGCCAGCAGCACTTATGGGGCAGGGCACAGCTACACCTTC. It codes for CASSTYGAGHSYTF.

The chain carries TRBV5-1 and TRBJ2-5; tentative D call: TRBD2 (7 bases). Germline CDR1 reads SGHRS; CDR2 reads YFSETQ. V lost 4 bases and J lost 5, with 15 bases in between. This CDR3 is built from 14 residues. CDR3 residues: CASSPGLGGETQYF. The DNA of the CDR3 is TGCGCCAGCAGCCCCGGACTAGGGGGGGAGACCCAGTACTTC.

The table lists this clone with a count of one. V gene TRBV5-1 combines with J gene TRBJ2-1; 9 bases are a match to TRBD1. Trimming removed 0 bases from V and 8 bases from J; junction bases left unmatched: 3. This CDR3 comprises 14 residues. Germline V CDR1 and CDR2: SGHRS, YFSETQ. CDR3 residues: CASSLGGTGHEQFF. CDR3 DNA: TGCGCCAGCAGCTTGGGGGGGACAGGGCATGAGCAGTTCTTC.

The chain joins TRBV27 to TRBJ2-6; 7 nucleotides align to TRBD1. The CDR3 runs to 17 residues. Germline trimming cut 4 bases from V and 0 bases from J; bases unmatched to any gene: 6. The V gene's germline CDR1 is MNHEY and CDR2 SMNVEV (reference sequence). The CDR3 here is CASSSGQFHSGANVLTF. DNA for the CDR3: TGTGCCAGCAGTTCGGGACAGTTCCACTCTGGGGCCAACGTCCTGACTTTC.